The 14 T cell receptor beta chains below all came from one sample that was sequenced in a study of a mutant IDH1 vaccine in newly diagnosed glioma. Time point noted: week 35, safety follow-up. Vaccinated patients received 300 ug of mutant IDH1 20-mer peptide per dose, with topical imiquimod. Sequencing was performed with immunoSEQ multiplex PCR; in TCRdb, only in-frame clones are kept and a portion is missing. The sample holds around 32,000 clones, roughly 80% seen once. Their recognized antigens are unknown. Sequencing used PBMCs, obtained from a glioma patient whose treatment included an IDH1 peptide vaccine. The receptor source for this set is a woman aged 18-29 years with glioma.

This clone has a handful of counts. The chain links TRBV6-5 to TRBJ1-2; the D is unclear. V dropped 6 bases and J dropped 2 bases, with 10 bases sitting between them. The CDR3 has 13 amino acids. CDR1 and CDR2 from the germline V gene are MNHEY and SVGAGI. The CDR3 loop reads CASSGSGNYGYTF. As DNA, the CDR3 is TGTGCCAGCAGCGGATCGGGGAACTATGGCTACACCTTC.

CDR3 DNA sequence: TGTGCCAGCAGGGTGAACACTCTCGCTTTCTTT. As protein: CASRVNTLAFF. The chain recombines TRBV28 with TRBJ1-1; D unclear. V dropped 6 bases and J dropped 11 bases, with 13 bases sitting between them. Germline-derived CDR1 and CDR2 are MDHEN and SYDVKM. The CDR3 consists of 11 residues.

As DNA, the CDR3 is TGCGCCAGCAGCCAAGATGGGGGTCTCAATCAGCCCCAGCATTTT. Amino acid sequence: CASSQDGGLNQPQHF. The J gene is TRBJ1-5, the V gene TRBV4-3; TRBD1 is a possible D gene (5 bases). Germline CDR1 reads LGHNA; CDR2 reads YSLEER. V gave up 0 bases and J gave up 3 bases, with 9 bases separating them. CDR3 length: 15 amino acids.

V usage is TRBV7-9 and J usage is TRBJ1-2, with 8 bases aligning to TRBD1. Germline V CDR1 and CDR2: SEHNR, FQNEAQ (reference sequence). The CDR3 runs to 13 residues. The V and J ends lost 7 bases and 5 bases, in that order; junction bases with no gene match: 6. The CDR3 DNA follows: TGTGCCAGCAAAGAGGACAGGGATTATGGCTACACCTTC. Its protein is CASKEDRDYGYTF.

In the case of this clone: A read error may account for a junction end that differs from germline. The gene calls are TRBV7-7 and TRBJ2-3, with 9 bases that match TRBD2. There are 15 residues in the CDR3. Germline V lookup: CDR1 SSHAT, CDR2 FNYEAQ (reference sequence). The CDR3 protein is CASSPLAGRADTQYF. CDR3 nucleotides: TGTGCTAGCAGCCCGCTAGCGGGAAGGGCAGATACGCAGTATTTT.

This clone was seen more than once but under ten times. This rearrangement joins TRBV27 to TRBJ1-2; D gene uncertain. Trimming took 1 base from V and 0 from J, leaving 3 bases between them. This CDR3 contains 13 residues. Looked up from germline, CDR1 is MNHEY and CDR2 is SMNVEV (reference sequence). The CDR3 is CASSLYSNYGYTF. CDR3 bases: TGTGCCAGCAGTTTATATTCTAACTATGGCTACACCTTC.

This chain connects TRBV7-9 to TRBJ2-7, with D hard to call. The V gene lost 1 base and the J gene lost 7 bases, with 11 bases spanning the gap. The germline CDR1 and CDR2 sequences are SEHNR and FQNEAQ (reference sequence). This CDR3 comprises 13 residues. The CDR3 reads CASSLEASGEQYF. As DNA, the CDR3 is TGTGCCAGCAGCTTAGAGGCCTCGGGTGAGCAGTACTTC.

This clone has a handful of counts. Here the CDR3 reads CASSVALEQSGEQYF. CDR3 DNA sequence: TGTGCCAGCAGCGTAGCCTTGGAACAGTCCGGCGAGCAGTACTTC. The gene calls are TRBV9 and TRBJ2-7; the D is unclear. The CDR3 has 15 amino acids. In germline, CDR1 is SGDLS, CDR2 YYNGEE. Trimming stripped 0 bases from V and 6 bases from J, with 16 bases between.

The chain is built from TRBV27 and TRBJ2-1, with D perhaps being TRBD1 or TRBD2 (5 bases each). The CDR3 has 13 residues. Germline loops: CDR1 MNHEY, CDR2 SMNVEV (reference sequence). V lost 9 bases and J lost 10, with 19 bases in between. The CDR3 nucleotides are TGTGCCAGTGAGAGGGGCTACGGTGAAGAGCAGTTCTTC. Translation: CASERGYGEEQFF.

This clone has just a few counts. The chain couples TRBV5-6 to TRBJ2-5, with TRBD1 as a possible D gene (6 bases). This CDR3 spans 13 amino acids. The V end was cut by 1 base, the J end by 3 bases, with 7 bases between. Germline CDR1 is SGHDT and CDR2 is YYEEEE. CDR3 in amino acids: CASSLWDKETQYF. DNA for the CDR3: TGTGCCAGCAGCTTGTGGGACAAAGAGACCCAGTACTTC. The full variable domain, with the rest looked up from reference TRBV5-6 and TRBJ2-5, is DAGVTQSPTHLIKTRGQQVTLRCSPKSGHDTVSWYQQALGQGPQFIFQYYEEEERQRGNFPDRFSGHQFPNYSSELNVNALLLGDSALYLCASSLWDKETQYFGPGTRLLVL.

The J gene is TRBJ2-1, the V gene TRBV11-3, with 10 bases matching TRBD1. Per germline, CDR1 SGHNT and CDR2 YENEEA. The CDR3 covers 16 residues. The V segment lost 5 bases and the J segment 6 bases; nucleotides outside the gene matches: 10. The CDR3 DNA sequence: TGTGCCAGCAGCCTCAGCGGGACAGGGGCTTTCAATGAGCAGTTCTTC. Its protein product is CASSLSGTGAFNEQFF. Supplemented by reference TRBV11-3 and TRBJ2-1, the full variable domain reads EAGVVQSPRYKIIEKKQPVAFWCNPISGHNTLYWYLQNLGQGPELLIRYENEEAVDDSQLPKDRFSAERLKGVDSTLKIQPAELGDSAVYLCASSLSGTGAFNEQFFGPGTRLTVL.

This clone was detected only a few times. The J gene is TRBJ1-5, the V gene TRBV27; 11 bases match TRBD1. Germline V gene lookup returns CDR1 MNHEY and CDR2 SMNVEV (reference sequence). The CDR3 has 19 amino acids. Germline trimming cut 5 bases from V and 0 bases from J; bases unmatched to any gene: 12. CDR3 DNA: TGTGCCAGCAGTCCGCCCGGGACAGGGGGTTGGTATAGCAATCAGCCCCAGCATTTT. It encodes CASSPPGTGGWYSNQPQHF.

This clone was recorded only once. The chain is built from TRBV12-5 and TRBJ2-1; tentatively, D is TRBD1 (6 bases). CDR1 LGHNT and CDR2 FRNRAP come from the germline V gene. The CDR3 extends over 15 amino acids. Trimming left V 0 bases short and J 0 bases short, with 6 bases between. CDR3 bases: TGTGCTAGTGGTTTGGTAGGGGGCTCCTACAATGAGCAGTTCTTC. Translation: CASGLVGGSYNEQFF.

This clone came up a few times. This chain joins TRBV29-1 and TRBJ1-6; the D gene is possibly TRBD1 (6 bases). The CDR3 runs to 12 residues. The V gene's germline CDR1 is SQVTM and CDR2 ANQGSEA. The ends were cut back, 4 bases at V and 14 bases at J, with 15 bases in the middle. The CDR3 coding sequence is TGCAGCGTTGGTGGGATTGGGACATCCCTCCACTTT. This sequence encodes CSVGGIGTSLHF.